Shown below are 14 T cell receptor beta chains from a single sample sequenced in a study of blood T cell repertoires in COVID-19. The repertoire was sequenced with immunoSEQ multiplex PCR; TCRdb's copy has only in-frame clones and lacks some. The table includes around 130,000 clones, around nine tenths detected once. Sequenced sample: peripheral blood. All receptors come from a woman between 50 and 59 years old with acute or convalescent COVID-19.

This chain uses TRBV10-2 with TRBJ2-2, with 11 bases fitting TRBD2. J was trimmed by 3 bases and V by 8 bases; bases with no gene match: 8. This CDR3 contains 16 residues. Per germline, CDR1 WSHSY and CDR2 SAAADI. The CDR3 bases are TGCGCCAGCCTCTTCACTAGCGGGAGTTACACCGGGGAGCTGTTTTTT. Residues: CASLFTSGSYTGELFF.

This clone was recorded once. The chain joins TRBV6-5 to TRBJ1-5; 7 bases map to TRBD1. Trimming removed 4 bases from V and 0 bases from J; junction bases left unmatched: 3. The CDR3 extends over 15 amino acids. Germline lookup yields CDR1 MNHEY and CDR2 SVGAGI. This CDR3 reads CASSLDRFSNQPQHF. In DNA, the CDR3 is TGTGCCAGCAGTTTGGACAGGTTTAGCAATCAGCCCCAGCATTTT.

This chain links TRBV5-6 with TRBJ2-7; a weak D match, TRBD1 (5 bases). The CDR3 contains 14 residues. Germline values: CDR1 SGHDT, CDR2 YYEEEE. Trimming cost V 2 bases and J 2 bases, with 11 bases left between them. The CDR3 loop is CASSLNRPPYEQYF. The CDR3, as DNA: TGTGCCAGCAGCTTAAACAGGCCTCCCTACGAGCAGTACTTC.

The chain carries TRBV19 and TRBJ1-2; D is perhaps TRBD1 (6 bases). The CDR3 runs to 13 residues. Per germline, CDR1 LNHDA and CDR2 SQIVND (reference sequence). V gave up 5 bases and J gave up 2 bases, with 9 bases separating them. CDR3 sequence reads: CASSQGWNYGYTF. CDR3 in DNA: TGTGCCAGTAGTCAGGGGTGGAACTATGGCTACACCTTC.

The J gene is TRBJ1-5, the V gene TRBV30; a weak D match, TRBD1 (6 bases). Trimming took 0 bases from V and 0 from J, leaving 15 bases between them. The length of the CDR3 is 17 residues. Germline V gives CDR1 GTSNPN, CDR2 SVGIG (reference sequence). The CDR3 bases are TGTGCCTGGAGTGTAAACGGGGGGCACTTTAGCAATCAGCCCCAGCATTTT. It translates to CAWSVNGGHFSNQPQHF. Full variable domain (remainder filled in from reference TRBV30 and TRBJ1-5): SQTIHQWPATLVQPVGSPLSLECTVEGTSNPNLYWYRQAAGRGLQLLFYSVGIGQISSEVPQNLSASRPQDRQFILSSKKLLLSDSGFYLCAWSVNGGHFSNQPQHFGDGTRLSIL.

The chain uses TRBV7-2 and TRBJ2-7; the match to TRBD2 covers 9 bases. From germline, CDR1 is SGHTA and CDR2 FQGNSA. Trimming at V came to 0 bases and at J to 5 bases, leaving 5 bases not matched to a gene. The CDR3 sequence is 15 residues long. This CDR3 reads CASSLARSGGNEQYF. DNA for the CDR3: TGTGCCAGCAGCTTAGCGCGGAGCGGGGGGAACGAGCAGTACTTC.

The chain combines TRBV18 with TRBJ2-1; a possible D gene is TRBD2 (6 bases). The CDR3 runs to 17 residues. Trimming stripped 1 base from V and 0 bases from J, with 13 bases between. Germline V lookup: CDR1 KGHSH, CDR2 LQKENI. The CDR3 sequence is CASSPLGPGDSYNEQFF. CDR3 DNA sequence: TGTGCCAGCTCACCACTGGGTCCGGGGGACTCCTACAATGAGCAGTTCTTC.

This rearrangement joins TRBV24-1 to TRBJ2-1; tentatively, D is TRBD1 (6 bases). CDR1 is KGHDR and CDR2 is SFDVKD in the germline V gene. V gave up 3 bases and J gave up 3 bases, with 11 bases separating them. The CDR3 spans 15 residues. CDR3 amino acids: CATSDPLGGYNEQFF. Here the CDR3 DNA reads TGTGCCACCAGTGATCCCTTAGGGGGCTACAATGAGCAGTTCTTC.

This chain links TRBV23-1 with TRBJ1-1, with D possibly matching TRBD1 (6 bases). TRBV23-1 is an ORF, with its function uncertain. Trimming stripped 1 base from V and 2 bases from J, with 8 bases between. This CDR3 is built from 14 residues. The CDR3 spells CASSQFRGNTEAFF. CDR3 DNA: TGCGCCAGCAGTCAATTCAGGGGAAACACTGAAGCTTTCTTT.

This rearrangement joins TRBV29-1 to TRBJ2-2, with a possible D match to TRBD2 (5 bases). Germline V CDR1 and CDR2: SQVTM, ANQGSEA. The CDR3 totals 15 residues. V was cut by 5 bases and J by 4 bases, with 17 bases left in between. CDR3 residues: CSVIPEDYFTGELFF. CDR3 DNA: TGCAGCGTTATCCCGGAAGACTACTTCACCGGGGAGCTGTTTTTT.

This clone is a singleton in its sample. The rearrangement uses TRBV20-1 and TRBJ1-4, with 7 bases lining up with TRBD1. The CDR3 spans 13 residues. The junction had 6 bases not matched to a gene; V was cut back by 3 bases and J by 8 bases. The germline V gene has CDR1 DFQATT and CDR2 SNEGSKA (reference sequence). The CDR3 loop reads CSASKGAEEKLFF. The CDR3 nucleotides are TGCAGTGCTAGTAAGGGGGCAGAGGAAAAACTGTTTTTT.

The rearrangement uses TRBV7-2 and TRBJ1-2; TRBD1 aligns across 9 bases. The CDR3 extends over 14 amino acids. Per germline, CDR1 SGHTA and CDR2 FQGNSA. J gave up 5 bases and V 5 bases, and 6 bases lay outside the gene matches. CDR3: CASSTGQGGYGYTF. Written as DNA, the CDR3 is TGTGCCAGCAGCACGGGACAGGGCGGGTATGGCTACACCTTC.

This clone was seen more than once but under ten times. The chain carries TRBV11-3 and TRBJ2-5; TRBD1 agrees at 7 bases. CDR3 length: 13 residues. Germline V gene sequence: CDR1 SGHNT, CDR2 YENEEA. Trimming removed 5 bases from V and 2 bases from J; junction bases left unmatched: 2. CDR3 bases: TGTGCCAGCAGCCAGGGACAGCAAGAGACCCAGTACTTC. Translation: CASSQGQQETQYF.

The V call is TRBV7-8, the J call TRBJ2-1; a weak D match, TRBD1 (5 bases). The CDR3 contains 15 residues. Germline assignment: CDR1 SGHVS and CDR2 FQNEAQ. Deletions cut 3 bases from V and 7 bases from J, with 16 bases between. The CDR3 reads CASSLPGQGNNEQFF. The CDR3 coding sequence is TGTGCCAGCAGCTTGCCAGGTCAGGGAAATAATGAGCAGTTCTTC.